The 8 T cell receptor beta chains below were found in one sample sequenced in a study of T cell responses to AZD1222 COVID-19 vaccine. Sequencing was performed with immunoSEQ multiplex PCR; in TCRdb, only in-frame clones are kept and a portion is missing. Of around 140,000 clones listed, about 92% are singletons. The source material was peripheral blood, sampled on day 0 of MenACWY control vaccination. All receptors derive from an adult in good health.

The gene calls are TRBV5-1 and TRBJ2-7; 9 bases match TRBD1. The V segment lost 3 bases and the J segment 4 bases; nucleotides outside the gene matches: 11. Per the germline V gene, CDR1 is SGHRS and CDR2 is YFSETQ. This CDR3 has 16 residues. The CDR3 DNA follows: TGCGCCAGCAGCTGGGAGGACAGGGGTGTCTCATACGAGCAGTACTTC. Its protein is CASSWEDRGVSYEQYF.

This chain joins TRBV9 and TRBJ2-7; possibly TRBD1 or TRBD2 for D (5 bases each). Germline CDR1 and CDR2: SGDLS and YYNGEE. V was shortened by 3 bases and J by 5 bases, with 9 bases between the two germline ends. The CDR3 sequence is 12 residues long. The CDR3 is CASSAEGNEQYF. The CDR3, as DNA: TGTGCCAGCAGCGCCGAGGGGAACGAGCAGTACTTC.

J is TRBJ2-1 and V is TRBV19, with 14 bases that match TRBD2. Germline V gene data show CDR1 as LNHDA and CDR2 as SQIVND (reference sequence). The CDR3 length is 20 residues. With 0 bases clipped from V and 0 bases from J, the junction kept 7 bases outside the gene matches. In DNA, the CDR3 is TGTGCCAGTAGTATAGATCCGACTAGCGGGGGGGCCAGCTCCTACAATGAGCAGTTCTTC. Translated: CASSIDPTSGGASSYNEQFF.

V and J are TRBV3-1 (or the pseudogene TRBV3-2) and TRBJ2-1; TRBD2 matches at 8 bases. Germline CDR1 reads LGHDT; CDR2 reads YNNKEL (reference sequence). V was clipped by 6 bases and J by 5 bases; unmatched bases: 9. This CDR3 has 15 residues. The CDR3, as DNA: TGTGCCAGCAGTCTTCTAGCGGGCTCAAACAATGAGCAGTTCTTC. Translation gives CASSLLAGSNNEQFF.

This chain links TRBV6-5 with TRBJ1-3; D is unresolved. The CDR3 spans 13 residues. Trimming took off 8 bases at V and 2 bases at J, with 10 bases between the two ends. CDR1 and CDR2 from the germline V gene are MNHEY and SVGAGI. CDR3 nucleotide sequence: TGTGCCAGCTGTACGGCGGCTGGAAACACCATATATTTT. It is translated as CASCTAAGNTIYF.

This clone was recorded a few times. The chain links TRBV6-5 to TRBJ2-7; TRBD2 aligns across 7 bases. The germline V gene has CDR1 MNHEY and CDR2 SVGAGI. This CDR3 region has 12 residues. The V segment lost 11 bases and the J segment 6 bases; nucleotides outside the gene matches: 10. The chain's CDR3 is CAVSGIVAEQYF. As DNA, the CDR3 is TGTGCCGTGAGCGGGATTGTTGCCGAGCAGTACTTC.

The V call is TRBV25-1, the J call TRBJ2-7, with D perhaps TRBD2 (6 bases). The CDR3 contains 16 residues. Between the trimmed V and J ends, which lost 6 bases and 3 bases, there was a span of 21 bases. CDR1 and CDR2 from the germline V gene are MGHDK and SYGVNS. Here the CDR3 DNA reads TGTGCCAGCAGGACCCTCGGGGGTGGCCGTGACTACGAGCAGTACTTC. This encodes CASRTLGGGRDYEQYF.

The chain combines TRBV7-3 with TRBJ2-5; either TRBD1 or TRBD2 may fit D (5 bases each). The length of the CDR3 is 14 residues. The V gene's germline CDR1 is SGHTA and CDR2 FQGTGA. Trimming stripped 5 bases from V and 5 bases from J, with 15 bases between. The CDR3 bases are TGTGCCAGCAGCCCAGGTCAGGGAGAGGAGACCCAGTACTTC. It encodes CASSPGQGEETQYF.